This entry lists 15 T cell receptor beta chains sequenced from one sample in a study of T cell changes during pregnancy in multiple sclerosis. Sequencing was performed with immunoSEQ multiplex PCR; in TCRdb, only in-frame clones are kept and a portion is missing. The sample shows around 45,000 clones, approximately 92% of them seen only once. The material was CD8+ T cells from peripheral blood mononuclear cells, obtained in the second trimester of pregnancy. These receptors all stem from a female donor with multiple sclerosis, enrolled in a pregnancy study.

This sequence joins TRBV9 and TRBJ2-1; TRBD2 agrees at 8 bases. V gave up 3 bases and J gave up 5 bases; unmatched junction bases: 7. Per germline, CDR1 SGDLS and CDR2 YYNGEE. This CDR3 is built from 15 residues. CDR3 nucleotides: TGTGCCAGCAGCGAGGTCGGGGGGGGTCACAATGAGCAGTTCTTC. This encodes CASSEVGGGHNEQFF.

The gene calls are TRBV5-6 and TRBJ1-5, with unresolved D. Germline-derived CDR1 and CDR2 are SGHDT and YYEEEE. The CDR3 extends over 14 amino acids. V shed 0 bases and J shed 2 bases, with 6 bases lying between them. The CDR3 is CASSLGPGNQPQHF. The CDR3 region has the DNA TGTGCCAGCAGCTTGGGCCCAGGCAATCAGCCCCAGCATTTT.

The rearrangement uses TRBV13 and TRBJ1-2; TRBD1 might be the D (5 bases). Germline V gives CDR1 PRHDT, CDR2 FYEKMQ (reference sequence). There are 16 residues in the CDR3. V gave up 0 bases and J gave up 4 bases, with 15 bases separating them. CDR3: CASSLGLGREAYGYTF. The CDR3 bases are TGTGCCAGCAGCTTAGGCCTCGGCAGGGAAGCCTATGGCTACACCTTC.

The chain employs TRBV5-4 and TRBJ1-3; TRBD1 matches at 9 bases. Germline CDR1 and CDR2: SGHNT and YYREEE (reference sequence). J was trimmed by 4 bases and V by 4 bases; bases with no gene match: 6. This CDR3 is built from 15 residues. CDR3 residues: CASSTGQGYGNTIYF. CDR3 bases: TGTGCCAGCAGCACGGGACAGGGCTACGGAAACACCATATATTTT.

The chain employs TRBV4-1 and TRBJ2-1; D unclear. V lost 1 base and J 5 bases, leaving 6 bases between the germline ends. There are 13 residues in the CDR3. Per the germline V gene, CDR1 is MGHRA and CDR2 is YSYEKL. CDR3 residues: CASSQVSNNEQFF. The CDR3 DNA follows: TGCGCCAGCAGCCAAGTTAGCAACAATGAGCAGTTCTTC.

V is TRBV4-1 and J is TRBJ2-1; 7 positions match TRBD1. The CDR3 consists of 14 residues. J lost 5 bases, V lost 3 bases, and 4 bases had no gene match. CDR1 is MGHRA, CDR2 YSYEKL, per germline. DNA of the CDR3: TGCGCCAGCAGCCACCAAGGGACAGACAATGAGCAGTTCTTC. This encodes CASSHQGTDNEQFF.

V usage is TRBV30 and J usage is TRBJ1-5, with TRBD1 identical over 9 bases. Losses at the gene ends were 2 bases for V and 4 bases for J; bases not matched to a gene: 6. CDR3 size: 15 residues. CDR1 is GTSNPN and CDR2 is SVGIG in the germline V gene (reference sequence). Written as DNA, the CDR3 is TGTGCCTGGAGTAGGCGGGACAGGGATAATCAGCCCCAGCATTTT. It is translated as CAWSRRDRDNQPQHF.

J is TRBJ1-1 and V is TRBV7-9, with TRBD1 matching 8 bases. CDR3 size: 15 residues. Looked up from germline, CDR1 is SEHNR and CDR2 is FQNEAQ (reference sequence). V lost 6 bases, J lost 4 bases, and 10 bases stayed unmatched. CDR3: CASRQIRTGFTEAFF. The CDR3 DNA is TGTGCCAGCAGACAGATCCGGACAGGGTTCACTGAAGCTTTCTTT.

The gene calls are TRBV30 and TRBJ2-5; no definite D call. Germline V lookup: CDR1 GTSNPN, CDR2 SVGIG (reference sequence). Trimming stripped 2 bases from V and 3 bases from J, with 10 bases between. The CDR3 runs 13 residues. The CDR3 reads CAWSNGVEETQYF. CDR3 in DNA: TGTGCCTGGAGTAACGGAGTGGAAGAGACCCAGTACTTC.

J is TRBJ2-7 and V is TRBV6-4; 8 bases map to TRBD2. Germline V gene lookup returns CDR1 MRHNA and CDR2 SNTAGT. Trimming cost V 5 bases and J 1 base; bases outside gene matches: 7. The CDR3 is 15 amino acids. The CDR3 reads CASSPDGGESYEQYF. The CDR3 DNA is TGTGCCAGCAGTCCGGACGGGGGGGAGTCCTACGAGCAGTACTTC.

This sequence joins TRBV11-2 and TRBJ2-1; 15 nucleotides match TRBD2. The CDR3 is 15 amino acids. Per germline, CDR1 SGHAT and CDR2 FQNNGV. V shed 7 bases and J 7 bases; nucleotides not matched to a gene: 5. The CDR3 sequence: CASTLGLAGGNEQFF. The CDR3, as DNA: TGTGCCAGCACGCTCGGACTAGCGGGGGGGAATGAGCAGTTCTTC.

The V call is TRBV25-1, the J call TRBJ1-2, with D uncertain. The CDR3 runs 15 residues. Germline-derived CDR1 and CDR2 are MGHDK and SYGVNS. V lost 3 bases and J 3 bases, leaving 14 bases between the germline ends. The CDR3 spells CASSEEGGLDYGYTF. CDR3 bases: TGTGCCAGCAGTGAGGAGGGTGGACTAGACTATGGCTACACCTTC.

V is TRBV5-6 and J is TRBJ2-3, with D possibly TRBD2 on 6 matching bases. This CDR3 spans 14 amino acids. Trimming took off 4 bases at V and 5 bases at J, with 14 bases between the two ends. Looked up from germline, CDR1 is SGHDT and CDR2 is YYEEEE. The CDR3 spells CASSASSAGDTQYF. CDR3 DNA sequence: TGTGCCAGCAGCGCGTCTAGCGCCGGAGATACGCAGTATTTT.

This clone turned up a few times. The CDR3 DNA is TGCGCCAGCAGTGAGTCCACTAGCGGGGGGGAGCAGTTCTTC. This gives the protein CASSESTSGGEQFF. The chain couples TRBV10-1 to TRBJ2-1, with 12 nucleotides matching TRBD2. CDR3 size: 14 residues. V was pared by 0 bases and J by 10 bases, with 1 base of the junction left unmatched. The germline gives CDR1 WNHNN, CDR2 SYGVQD (reference sequence).

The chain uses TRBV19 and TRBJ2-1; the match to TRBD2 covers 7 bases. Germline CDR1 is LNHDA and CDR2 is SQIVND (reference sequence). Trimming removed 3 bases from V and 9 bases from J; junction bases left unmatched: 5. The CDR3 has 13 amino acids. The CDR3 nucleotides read TGTGCCAGTAGTATGGATGGGGAGGGTGAGCAGTTCTTC. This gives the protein CASSMDGEGEQFF.